Sequencing of this T cell receptor beta chain was carried out in a study of blood T cell repertoires in COVID-19. About the study: Samples came from the United States, Italy and Spain, spanning acute and convalescent COVID-19. T cells, B-cell-depleted T cells, or PBMCs supplied cDNA or gDNA.

The CDR3 is 13 residues long. Trimming stripped 6 bases from V and 1 base from J, with 9 bases between. In germline, CDR1 is MGHDK, CDR2 SYGVNS. Original data processing: Amplification with reference gene primers provided the estimates of nucleated cell counts. The table came from immunoSEQ multiplex PCR; TCRdb's copy has only in-frame clones and leaves some out. D and trimming were read from the DNA, whereas the V and J calls and clone size are those reported in that table. The table records some 220,000 clones, around 81% of them present only once. Sequences were obtained from peripheral blood. This receptor was identified in a woman aged 25 to 39 who had recovered from COVID-19. The rearrangement links TRBV25-1 to TRBJ2-5; no clear D. CDR3 sequence reads: CASSSGPQETQYF. The CDR3 DNA follows: TGTGCCAGCAGCAGTGGTCCCCAAGAGACCCAGTACTTC.